These 23 T cell receptor beta chains share one sample of origin, sequenced in a study of control samples from healthy donors and cancer patients. Produced via immunoSEQ multiplex PCR; TCRdb's table is partial and in-frame only. The sample has around 67,000 clones, roughly nine tenths seen once. Specimen: PBMCs. These receptors were collected from a man aged 55 to 70 with colorectal cancer.

The V and J genes are TRBV15 and TRBJ1-5; maybe TRBD1 (5 bases). The CDR3 spans 15 residues. Germline V gene data show CDR1 as LNHNV and CDR2 as YYDKDF (reference sequence). V was trimmed by 0 bases and J by 3 bases, leaving 9 bases between them. CDR3 DNA: TGTGCCACCAGCAGAGATGACAGAGACAATCAGCCCCAGCATTTT. Encoded protein: CATSRDDRDNQPQHF.

This clone has a handful of counts. This chain links TRBV21-1 with TRBJ1-6. TRBV21-1 is a listed pseudogene. The CDR3 consists of 17 residues. The DNA of the CDR3 is TGTGCCAGCAGCAAGGGACTGCCGAGCTCCTATAATTCACCCCTCCACTTT. Its protein product is CASSKGLPSSYNSPLHF.

J is TRBJ2-1 and V is TRBV2; the match to TRBD2 covers 8 bases. The CDR3 extends over 16 amino acids. V lost 7 bases, J lost 6 bases, and 14 bases stayed unmatched. CDR1 SNHLY and CDR2 FYNNEI come from the germline V gene. For the CDR3, the DNA is TGTGCCAGCAACCCAGCGGGGGTAGAGGGGATCAATGAGCAGTTCTTC. This gives the protein CASNPAGVEGINEQFF.

The rearrangement joins TRBV7-8 to TRBJ1-3, with TRBD1 identical over 7 bases. Germline V lookup: CDR1 SGHVS, CDR2 FQNEAQ. The J segment lost 0 bases and the V segment lost 1 base, leaving 0 bases of the junction unmatched. This CDR3 spans 15 amino acids. The CDR3 bases are TGTGCCAGCAGCTTAGGGGACAGCTCTGGAAACACCATATATTTT. It is translated as CASSLGDSSGNTIYF. The full variable domain, its missing parts supplied by reference TRBV7-8 and TRBJ1-3, is GAGVSQSPRYKVAKRGQDVALRCDPISGHVSLFWYQQALGQGPEFLTYFQNEAQLDKSGLPSDRFFAERPEGSVSTLKIQRTQQEDSAVYLCASSLGDSSGNTIYFGEGSWLTVV.

J is TRBJ1-4 and V is TRBV6-5, with D hard to call. The CDR3 extends over 13 amino acids. Trimming removed 6 bases from V and 0 bases from J, with 5 bases in between. Germline assignment: CDR1 MNHEY and CDR2 SVGAGI. CDR3 sequence (DNA): TGTGCCAGCAGGAGTGCAACTAATGAAAAACTGTTTTTT. This encodes CASRSATNEKLFF.

For this clone: The junction departs from the called germline gene at one end, perhaps through a read error. The chain joins TRBV5-1 to TRBJ1-1; D is perhaps TRBD1 (6 bases). The germline gives CDR1 SGHRS, CDR2 YFSETQ. This CDR3 region has 15 residues. This chain's CDR3 is CASSLDQGRNTETFF. The CDR3 DNA sequence: TGCGCCAGCAGCTTGGACCAGGGGAGGAACACTGAAACTTTCTTT. The entire variable domain, with the rest obtained from reference TRBV5-1 and TRBJ1-1, is as follows: KAGVTQTPRYLIKTRGQQVTLSCSPISGHRSVSWYQQTPGQGLQFLFEYFSETQRNKGNFPGRFSGRQFSNSRSEMNVSTLELGDSALYLCASSLDQGRNTETFFGQGTRLTVV.

The rearrangement uses TRBV5-5 and TRBJ1-1; 10 bases fit TRBD1. This CDR3 spans 14 amino acids. With 3 bases clipped from V and 4 bases from J, the junction kept 3 bases outside the gene matches. CDR1 is SGHKS, CDR2 YYEKEE, per germline (reference sequence). CDR3 bases: TGTGCCAGCAGCTCCTGGGACAGGGGCACTGAAGCTTTCTTT. Amino acid sequence: CASSSWDRGTEAFF.

The chain uses TRBV5-1 and TRBJ2-5; TRBD2 might be the D (5 bases). Germline values: CDR1 SGHRS, CDR2 YFSETQ. CDR3 length equals 15 residues. Trimming took off 3 bases at V and 5 bases at J, with 17 bases between the two ends. The CDR3, as DNA: TGCGCCAGCAGCTCAGACGGGAACCTTTGGGAGACCCAGTACTTC. Translation: CASSSDGNLWETQYF.

The chain recombines TRBV14 with TRBJ2-1, with 10 bases that match TRBD2. After removal of 4 bases from V and 3 bases from J, the junction contained 3 bases not matched to a gene. CDR3 length: 15 residues. Germline CDR1 is SGHDN and CDR2 is FVKESK. CDR3 loop: CASSPGTSDYNEQFF. The CDR3 nucleotides are TGTGCCAGCAGCCCCGGGACTAGCGACTACAATGAGCAGTTCTTC.

The chain combines TRBV7-3 with TRBJ2-2; D is ambiguous. The germline V gene has CDR1 SGHTA and CDR2 FQGTGA. CDR3 length: 13 residues. V lost 5 bases, J lost 6 bases, and 10 bases lay in between. Here the CDR3 DNA reads TGTGCCAGCAGCCCCCTCGGACCCGGGGAGCTGTTTTTT. Translated, it gives CASSPLGPGELFF.

The rearrangement uses TRBV7-2 and TRBJ2-1; D not certain. CDR1 SGHTA and CDR2 FQGNSA come from the germline V gene. The CDR3 extends over 12 amino acids. V was cut by 1 base and J by 7 bases, with 5 bases left in between. The CDR3 DNA reads TGTGCCAGCAGCTTAGTTGCGAATGAGCAGTTCTTC. It specifies CASSLVANEQFF. Variable domain in full (rest from reference TRBV7-2 and TRBJ2-1): GAGVSQSPSNKVTEKGKDVELRCDPISGHTALYWYRQSLGQGLEFLIYFQGNSAPDKSGLPSDRFSAERTGGSVSTLTIQRTQQEDSAVYLCASSLVANEQFFGPGTRLTVL.

V and J are TRBV12-3 or TRBV12-4 and TRBJ1-1, with 8 bases matching TRBD1. The CDR3 contains 13 residues. With 2 bases clipped from V and 7 bases from J, the junction kept 3 bases outside the gene matches. CDR3 coding DNA: TGTGCCAGCAGTTTACAACAGGGGGTTGAAGCTTTCTTT. Translated: CASSLQQGVEAFF.

A few counts support this clone. V is TRBV19 and J is TRBJ2-3; TRBD1 aligns across 8 bases. V trimming: 6 bases; J trimming: 2 bases; junction bases outside the gene matches: 4. CDR3 size: 14 residues. Per the germline V gene, CDR1 is LNHDA and CDR2 is SQIVND (reference sequence). CDR3 sequence: CASRPGQATDTQYF. CDR3 nucleotide sequence: TGTGCCAGTAGACCGGGACAGGCCACAGATACGCAGTATTTT.

The chain is built from TRBV29-1 and TRBJ1-4; D is undetermined. This CDR3 comprises 12 residues. Germline-derived CDR1 and CDR2 are SQVTM and ANQGSEA. V was trimmed by 0 bases and J by 13 bases, leaving 12 bases between them. CDR3 in DNA: TGCAGCGTTGAAGATTGGCGGGGAACACTGTTTTTT. Translated: CSVEDWRGTLFF.

Comment on this clone: In the same sample, other DNA sequences code for this CDR3. J is TRBJ1-2 and V is TRBV5-1, with 8 bases matching TRBD1. Germline V lookup: CDR1 SGHRS, CDR2 YFSETQ. V lost 4 bases to trimming and J lost 8 bases; unmatched junction nucleotides: 13. This CDR3 has 15 residues. CDR3 residues: CASSISTGVGLGYTF. CDR3 coding DNA: TGCGCCAGCAGCATATCGACAGGGGTGGGGCTCGGCTACACCTTC.

CDR3 DNA sequence: TGTGCCAGCGGCCCCTCGCGGGGGCCTTACACAGATACGCAGTATTTT. Its protein product is CASGPSRGPYTDTQYF. V is TRBV6-2 or TRBV6-3 and J is TRBJ2-3, with D tentatively TRBD2 (7 bases). Trimming stripped 8 bases from V and 2 bases from J, with 20 bases between. Germline CDR1 reads MNHEY; CDR2 reads SVGEGT. The CDR3 length is 16 residues.

This clone occurred once. The chain uses TRBV27 and TRBJ1-5; D unresolved. The germline gives CDR1 MNHEY, CDR2 SMNVEV (reference sequence). V was pared by 2 bases and J by 3 bases, with 8 bases between. The CDR3 runs 14 residues. CDR3 bases: TGTGCCAGCAGTTTAGCTGGGATCAATCAGCCCCAGCATTTT. Residues: CASSLAGINQPQHF.

This chain links TRBV24-1 with TRBJ2-7; 13 bases match TRBD2. Germline V gives CDR1 KGHDR, CDR2 SFDVKD. The CDR3 totals 18 residues. V gave up 7 bases and J gave up 7 bases; unmatched junction bases: 18. In DNA, the CDR3 is TGTGCCACCAGCTCTGGGACCGAGAGGACTAGCGGGGGCGGTGAGCAGTACTTC. It translates to CATSSGTERTSGGGEQYF.

This sequence joins TRBV6-5 and TRBJ2-5; D is possibly TRBD2 (6 bases). V lost 11 bases, J lost 5 bases, and 15 bases lay in between. The CDR3 contains 12 residues. Germline V lookup: CDR1 MNHEY, CDR2 SVGAGI. The CDR3 DNA reads TGTGCCGGGCGGGGAGGCGCGGAGACCCAGTACTTC. Its translation: CAGRGGAETQYF.

This chain uses TRBV7-7 with TRBJ2-7; 12 bases agree with TRBD2. The CDR3 is 16 amino acids. V lost 0 bases to trimming and J lost 6 bases; unmatched junction nucleotides: 6. Germline V lookup: CDR1 SSHAT, CDR2 FNYEAQ (reference sequence). CDR3 DNA sequence: TGTGCCAGCAGCTTAGCCCCTAGCGGGGGGGCCCTCGAGCAGTACTTC. This sequence encodes CASSLAPSGGALEQYF.

J is TRBJ2-5 and V is TRBV11-1, with 11 bases fitting TRBD1. The germline CDR1 and CDR2 sequences are SGHAT and FQDESV (reference sequence). V lost 5 bases, J lost 3 bases, and 5 bases stayed unmatched. The CDR3 covers 15 residues. The CDR3 protein is CASSLGTGGEETQYF. In DNA, the CDR3 is TGTGCCAGCAGCCTCGGGACAGGGGGTGAAGAGACCCAGTACTTC.

The rearrangement joins TRBV2 to TRBJ2-7; no firm D call. Trimming pared 7 bases from V and 1 base from J, leaving 5 bases between. CDR3 length: 11 amino acids. CDR1 and CDR2 from the germline V gene are SNHLY and FYNNEI. The CDR3, as DNA: TGTGCCAGCATACAGTCCTACGAGCAGTACTTC. Protein: CASIQSYEQYF. Filled out from reference TRBV2 and TRBJ2-7, the complete variable domain reads EPEVTQTPSHQVTQMGQEVILRCVPISNHLYFYWYRQILGQKVEFLVSFYNNEISEKSEIFDDQFSVERPDGSNFTLKIRSTKLEDSAMYFCASIQSYEQYFGPGTRLTVT.

A word on this clone: Other DNA sequences in the sample encode the same CDR3. The gene calls are TRBV6-5 and TRBJ2-3; weak D call: TRBD1 (6 bases). V was shortened by 6 bases and J by 1 base, with 11 bases between the two germline ends. Germline V lookup: CDR1 MNHEY, CDR2 SVGAGI. The CDR3 is 14 amino acids. The DNA for the CDR3 is TGTGCCAGCAGGGTACAGGGCGGCACAGATACGCAGTATTTT. It codes for CASRVQGGTDTQYF.